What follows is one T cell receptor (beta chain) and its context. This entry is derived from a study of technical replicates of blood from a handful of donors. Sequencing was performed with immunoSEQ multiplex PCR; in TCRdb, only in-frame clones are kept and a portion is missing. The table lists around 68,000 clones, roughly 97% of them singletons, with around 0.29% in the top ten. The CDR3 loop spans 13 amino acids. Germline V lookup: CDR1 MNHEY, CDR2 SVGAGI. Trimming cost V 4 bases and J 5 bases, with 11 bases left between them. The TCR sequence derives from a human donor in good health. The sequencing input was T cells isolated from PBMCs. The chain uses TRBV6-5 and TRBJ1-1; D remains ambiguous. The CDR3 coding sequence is TGTGCCAGCAGTTCTCCACTGAGGACTGAAGCTTTCTTT. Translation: CASSSPLRTEAFF.